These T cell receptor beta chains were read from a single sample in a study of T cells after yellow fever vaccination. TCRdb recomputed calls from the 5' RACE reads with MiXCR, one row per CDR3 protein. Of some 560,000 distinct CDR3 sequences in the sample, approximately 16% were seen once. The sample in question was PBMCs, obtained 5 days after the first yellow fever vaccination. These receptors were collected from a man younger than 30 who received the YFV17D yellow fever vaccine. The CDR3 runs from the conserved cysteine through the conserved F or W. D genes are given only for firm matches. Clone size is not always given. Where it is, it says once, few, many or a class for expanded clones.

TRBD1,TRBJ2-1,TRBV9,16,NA,CASSPWGQGDYNEQFF,TGTGCCAGCAGCCCGTGGGGGCAGGGGGACTACAATGAGCAGTTCTTC
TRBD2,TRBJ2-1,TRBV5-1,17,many,CASSLVLAGGQWDEQFF,TGCGCCAGCAGCTTGGTACTGGCGGGGGGCCAGTGGGATGAGCAGTTCTTC
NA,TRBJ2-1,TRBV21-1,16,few,CASSKALGQGKNEQFF,TGTGCCAGCAGCAAAGCGCTGGGACAGGGAAAAAATGAGCAGTTCTTC
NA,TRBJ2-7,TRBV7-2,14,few,CASSPLVSPDEQYF,TGTGCCAGCAGTCCTCTTGTGAGCCCCGACGAGCAGTACTTC
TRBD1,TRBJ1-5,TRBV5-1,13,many,CASSLTGDQPQHF,TGTGCCAGCAGCTTAACAGGGGATCAGCCCCAGCATTTT
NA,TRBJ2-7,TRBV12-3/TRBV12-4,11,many,CASSLGTERYF,TGTGCCAGCAGTCTAGGAACGGAACGGTACTTC
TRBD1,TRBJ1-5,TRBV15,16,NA,CATSRDMGTDNQPQHF,TGTGCCACCAGCAGAGATATGGGGACAGACAATCAGCCCCAGCATTTT
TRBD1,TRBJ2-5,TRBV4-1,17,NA,CASSQDGPGQLGETQYF,TGCGCCAGCAGCCAAGATGGGCCGGGACAGTTGGGGGAGACCCAGTACTTC
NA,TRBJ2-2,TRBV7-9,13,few,CASSLWGSGELFF,TGTGCCAGCAGTTTGTGGGGGTCCGGGGAGCTGTTTTTT
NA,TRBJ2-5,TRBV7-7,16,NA,CASSLGGARGQETQYF,TGTGCCAGCAGCTTAGGAGGGGCGCGCGGACAAGAGACCCAGTACTTC
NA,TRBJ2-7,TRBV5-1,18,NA,CASSLAPFPGTGTYEQYF,TGCGCCAGCAGCTTGGCTCCGTTCCCCGGGACGGGAACCTACGAGCAGTACTTC
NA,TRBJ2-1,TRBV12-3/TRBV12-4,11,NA,CASSFTEGTFF,TGTGCCAGCAGTTTTACCGAGGGGACGTTCTTC
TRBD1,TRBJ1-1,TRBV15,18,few,CATSPRGGQVFLNTEAFF,TGTGCCACCAGCCCCCGAGGGGGACAGGTTTTTTTGAACACTGAAGCTTTCTTT
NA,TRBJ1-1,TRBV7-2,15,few,CASSFDRTRNTEAFF,TGTGCCAGCAGCTTCGACAGGACGAGGAACACTGAAGCTTTCTTT
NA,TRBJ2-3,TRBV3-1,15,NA,CASSPMTARTDTQYF,TGTGCCAGCAGCCCTATGACAGCTAGGACAGATACGCAGTATTTT
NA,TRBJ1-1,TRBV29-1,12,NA,CSDTGMNTEAFF,TGCAGCGATACAGGAATGAACACTGAAGCTTTCTTT
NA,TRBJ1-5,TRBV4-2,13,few,CASSQELGQPQHF,TGTGCCAGCAGCCAAGAGCTAGGTCAGCCCCAGCATTTT
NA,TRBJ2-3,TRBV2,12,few,CAGTGTADTQYF,TGTGCCGGCACAGGGACCGCAGATACGCAGTATTTT
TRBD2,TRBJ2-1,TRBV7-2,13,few,CASRLAGNHEQFF,TGTGCCAGCCGGCTAGCGGGGAATCATGAGCAGTTCTTC
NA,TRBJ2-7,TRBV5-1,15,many,CASSCPRPVTYEQYF,TGCGCCAGCAGCTGTCCACGCCCCGTAACCTACGAGCAGTACTTC
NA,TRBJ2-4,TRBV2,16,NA,CASSVRLSEPKNIQYF,TGTGCCAGCAGTGTTAGACTGAGTGAGCCCAAAAACATTCAGTACTTC
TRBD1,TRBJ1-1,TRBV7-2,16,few,CASSPRTGRGNTEAFF,TGTGCCAGCAGCCCAAGGACAGGGAGGGGAAACACTGAAGCTTTCTTT
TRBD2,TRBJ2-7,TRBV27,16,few,CASSFLAGGGTYEQYF,TGTGCCAGCAGTTTTCTAGCGGGGGGGGGGACCTACGAGCAGTACTTC
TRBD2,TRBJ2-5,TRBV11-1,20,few,CASSARSGLAGGYRWETQYF,TGTGCCAGCAGCGCTAGAAGCGGACTAGCGGGGGGCTATAGATGGGAGACCCAGTACTTC
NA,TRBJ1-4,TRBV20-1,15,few,CSAPSTRAANEKLFF,TGCAGTGCCCCCTCTACCCGGGCCGCTAATGAAAAACTGTTTTTT
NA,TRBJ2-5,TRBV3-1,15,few,CASSHGAGARETQYF,TGTGCCAGCAGCCATGGCGCGGGGGCACGGGAGACCCAGTACTTC
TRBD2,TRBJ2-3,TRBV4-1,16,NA,CASSPLERGGLDTQYF,TGCGCCAGCAGCCCCCTGGAGCGGGGGGGCCTGGATACGCAGTATTTT
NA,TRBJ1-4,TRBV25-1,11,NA,CASRQGEKLFF,TGTGCCAGCAGACAGGGCGAAAAACTGTTTTTT
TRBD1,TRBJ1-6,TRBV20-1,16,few,CSAPGGTGVRNSPLHF,TGCAGTGCTCCGGGGGGGACAGGGGTACGTAATTCACCCCTCCACTTT
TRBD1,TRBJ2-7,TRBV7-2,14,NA,CASSQPGGSYEQYF,TGTGCCAGCAGCCAACCAGGGGGTTCCTACGAGCAGTACTTC
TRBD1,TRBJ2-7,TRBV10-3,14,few,CAIGNPGGSYEQYF,TGTGCCATCGGAAACCCAGGGGGCTCCTACGAGCAGTACTTC
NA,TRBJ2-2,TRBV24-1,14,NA,CATSDGSNTGELFF,TGTGCCACCAGTGACGGGTCGAACACCGGGGAGCTGTTTTTT
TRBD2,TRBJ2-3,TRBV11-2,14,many,CASSSRGDPDTQYF,TGTGCCAGCAGCTCCCGGGGGGACCCCGATACGCAGTATTTT
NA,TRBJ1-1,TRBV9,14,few,CASSPDFGAVEAFF,TGTGCCAGCAGCCCAGATTTCGGGGCAGTTGAAGCTTTCTTT
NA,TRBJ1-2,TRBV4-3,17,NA,CASSPTVPTGANYGYTF,TGCGCCAGCAGCCCCACAGTTCCCACAGGAGCTAACTATGGCTACACCTTC
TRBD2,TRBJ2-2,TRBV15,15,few,CATSYGLESTGELFF,TGTGCCACCAGCTATGGACTAGAATCCACCGGGGAGCTGTTTTTT
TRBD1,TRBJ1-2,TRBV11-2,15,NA,CASRVTGTGPYGYTF,TGTGCCAGCAGGGTTACCGGGACAGGGCCCTATGGCTACACCTTC
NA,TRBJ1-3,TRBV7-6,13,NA,CASSLQAGNTIYF,TGTGCCAGCAGCTTACAAGCTGGAAACACCATATATTTT
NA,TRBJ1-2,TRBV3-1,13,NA,CASSPARVYGYTF,TGTGCCAGCAGCCCCGCCCGAGTCTATGGCTACACCTTC
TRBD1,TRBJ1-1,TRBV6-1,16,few,CASSDPATGGLTEAFF,TGTGCCAGCAGTGACCCCGCGACAGGGGGCCTTACTGAAGCTTTCTTT
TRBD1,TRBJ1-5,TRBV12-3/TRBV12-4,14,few,CASSLQGAQRPQHF,TGTGCCAGCAGTCTACAGGGGGCTCAACGGCCCCAGCATTTT
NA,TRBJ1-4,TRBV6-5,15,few,CASSYSGRYNEKLFF,TGTGCCAGCAGTTACTCGGGACGCTATAATGAAAAACTGTTTTTT
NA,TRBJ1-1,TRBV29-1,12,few,CSFGRWGTEAFF,TGCAGCTTTGGTAGATGGGGTACTGAAGCTTTCTTT
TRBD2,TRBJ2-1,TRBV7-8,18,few,CASSKIAASGLPYNEQFF,TGTGCCAGCAGCAAAATTGCGGCTAGCGGGTTACCCTACAATGAGCAGTTCTTC
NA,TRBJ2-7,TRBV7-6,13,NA,CASSLPSRPQQYF,TGTGCCAGCAGCTTACCTAGCCGCCCTCAGCAGTACTTC
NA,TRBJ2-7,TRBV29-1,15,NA,CSVVPAWSSSYEQYF,TGCAGCGTTGTTCCCGCGTGGTCGAGCTCCTACGAGCAGTACTTC
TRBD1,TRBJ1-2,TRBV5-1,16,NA,CASSSNPATGRYGYTF,TGCGCCAGCAGCTCGAATCCGGCGACAGGGCGCTATGGCTACACCTTC
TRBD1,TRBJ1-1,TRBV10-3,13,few,CAIRGTENTEAFF,TGTGCCATCCGAGGGACAGAGAACACTGAAGCTTTCTTT
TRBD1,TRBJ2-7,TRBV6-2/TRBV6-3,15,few,CASSPPGTETYEQYF,TGTGCCAGCAGTCCACCTGGGACAGAAACCTACGAGCAGTACTTC
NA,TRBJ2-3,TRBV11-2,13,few,CADSNGGRSGQYF,TGTGCCGACTCGAACGGGGGCCGCTCCGGGCAGTATTTT
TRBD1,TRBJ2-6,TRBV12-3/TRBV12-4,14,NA,CASSTGVGANVLTF,TGTGCCAGCAGTACAGGGGTCGGGGCCAACGTCCTGACTTTC
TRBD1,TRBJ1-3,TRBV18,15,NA,CASSPGQFSGNTIYF,TGTGCCAGCTCACCGGGACAGTTCTCTGGAAACACCATATATTTT
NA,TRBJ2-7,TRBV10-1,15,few,CASSPLGGEFYEQYF,TGCGCCAGCAGCCCCTTAGGGGGGGAATTCTACGAGCAGTACTTC